The 17 T cell receptor beta chains reported below all come from one sample, sequenced in a study of OX40 agonist ivuxolimab in advanced cancers. Clones were read by immunoSEQ multiplex PCR, and TCRdb kept only the in-frame ones, dropping some. The sample carries approximately 16,000 clones, about 76% recorded once. Sequences were derived from CD4+ or CD8+ T cells sorted from blood, sampled in a trial of the OX40 agonist ivuxolimab. These receptors all come from an adult with an advanced solid tumor such as melanoma, head and neck, liver or kidney cancer.

V usage is TRBV11-3 and J usage is TRBJ2-1, with TRBD2 identical over 7 bases. CDR3 size: 16 residues. Per germline, CDR1 SGHNT and CDR2 YENEEA. V lost 3 bases to trimming and J lost 4 bases; unmatched junction nucleotides: 9. The chain's CDR3 is CASSFRRQGGYNEQFF. Written as DNA, the CDR3 is TGTGCCAGCAGCTTCCGGAGGCAGGGAGGGTACAATGAGCAGTTCTTC.

This clone rates as medium-sized (0.01 to 0.1%). CDR3 residues: CASSQGALGATYNEQFF. The CDR3 nucleotides read TGCGCCAGCAGCCAAGGAGCATTAGGGGCGACTTACAATGAGCAGTTCTTC. The chain combines TRBV4-1 with TRBJ2-1, with D possibly matching TRBD1 (5 bases). V lost 1 base to trimming and J lost 4 bases, with 17 bases between them. The CDR3 contains 17 residues. CDR1 and CDR2 from the germline V gene are MGHRA and YSYEKL.

This clone has only a few counts. The chain links TRBV5-4 to TRBJ1-4; 9 bases match TRBD1. Germline V gene lookup returns CDR1 SGHNT and CDR2 YYREEE (reference sequence). The CDR3 consists of 14 residues. V was pared by 4 bases and J by 3 bases, with 1 base of the junction left unmatched. For the CDR3, the DNA is TGTGCCAGCAGCAGGACAGGGGCTAATGAAAAACTGTTTTTT. The encoded protein is CASSRTGANEKLFF. The full variable domain, completed using reference TRBV5-4 and TRBJ1-4, is ETGVTQSPTHLIKTRGQQVTLRCSSQSGHNTVSWYQQALGQGPQFIFQYYREEENGRGNFPPRFSGLQFPNYSSELNVNALELDDSALYLCASSRTGANEKLFFGSGTQLSVL.

The chain recombines TRBV18 with TRBJ2-2, with D possibly TRBD2 on 5 matching bases. Between the trimmed V and J ends, which lost 5 bases and 7 bases, there was a span of 20 bases. Germline V gene sequence: CDR1 KGHSH, CDR2 LQKENI. The CDR3 is 16 residues long. The DNA for the CDR3 is TGTGCCAGCTCAGCTCCCAGGACCCGGGGTATCGGGGAGCTGTTTTTT. This gives the protein CASSAPRTRGIGELFF.

The chain joins TRBV4-1 to TRBJ1-2; D may be TRBD1 (5 bases). Germline values: CDR1 MGHRA, CDR2 YSYEKL. V gave up 3 bases and J gave up 4 bases, with 15 bases separating them. This CDR3 comprises 15 residues. CDR3 DNA: TGCGCCAGCAGCCAGCTGGAGGGGTCGGGCTATGGCTACACCTTC. This encodes CASSQLEGSGYGYTF.

The gene calls are TRBV7-9 and TRBJ2-3; unclear D gene. Germline assignment: CDR1 SEHNR and CDR2 FQNEAQ (reference sequence). CDR3 length equals 16 residues. Trimming left V 5 bases short and J 5 bases short, with 20 bases between. CDR3 loop: CASSQELGRGEDTQYF. CDR3 DNA: TGTGCCAGCAGCCAAGAGCTCGGGCGTGGCGAAGATACGCAGTATTTT.

In its sample, this clone was seen once. The chain joins TRBV6-1 to TRBJ2-7; D possibly matches TRBD1 or TRBD2 (6 bases each). This CDR3 spans 13 amino acids. Trimming pared 6 bases from V and 6 bases from J, leaving 15 bases between. CDR1 and CDR2 from the germline V gene are MNHNS and SASEGT. This chain's CDR3 is CASSALWGAEQYF. DNA for the CDR3: TGTGCCAGCAGCGCCTTGTGGGGGGCCGAGCAGTACTTC.

The chain is built from TRBV7-2 and TRBJ1-1; D gene ambiguous. Trimming pared 4 bases from V and 1 base from J, leaving 7 bases between. Germline CDR1 SGHTA, CDR2 FQGNSA. This CDR3 has 13 amino acids. The CDR3 here is CASSWAANTEAFF. The CDR3 DNA sequence: TGTGCCAGCAGCTGGGCAGCGAACACTGAAGCTTTCTTT. The whole variable domain, remainder taken from reference TRBV7-2 and TRBJ1-1, is GAGVSQSPSNKVTEKGKDVELRCDPISGHTALYWYRQSLGQGLEFLIYFQGNSAPDKSGLPSDRFSAERTGGSVSTLTIQRTQQEDSAVYLCASSWAANTEAFFGQGTRLTVV.

V is TRBV7-3 and J is TRBJ2-2; no clear D gene. The CDR3 extends over 13 amino acids. V lost 2 bases to trimming and J lost 6 bases, with 7 bases between them. Per the germline V gene, CDR1 is SGHTA and CDR2 is FQGTGA. The CDR3 coding sequence is TGTGCCAGCAGCTTAGATTCCCCCGGGGAGCTGTTTTTT. It codes for CASSLDSPGELFF. The full variable domain, in which reference TRBV7-3 and TRBJ2-2 provide the parts outside the CDR3, is GAGVSQTPSNKVTEKGKYVELRCDPISGHTALYWYRQSLGQGPEFLIYFQGTGAADDSGLPNDRFFAVRPEGSVSTLKIQRTERGDSAVYLCASSLDSPGELFFGEGSRLTVL.

This clone was recorded once. The same CDR3 arises from other DNA sequences in this sample as well. The chain couples TRBV11-3 to TRBJ2-7, with TRBD1 identical over 9 bases. The V segment lost 5 bases and the J segment 5 bases; nucleotides outside the gene matches: 7. Germline V gives CDR1 SGHNT, CDR2 YENEEA. The CDR3 is 14 amino acids. CDR3 in amino acids: CASSLRQGGHEQYF. The CDR3 DNA is TGTGCCAGCAGCCTTAGACAGGGGGGACACGAGCAGTACTTC.

A word on this clone: A read error may account for a junction end that differs from germline. The V and J genes are TRBV7-8 and TRBJ1-1; the D gene is possibly TRBD1 (6 bases). Germline loops: CDR1 SGHVS, CDR2 FQNEAQ. The CDR3 length is 14 residues. This CDR3 is CASSLAGGLTEAFF. The CDR3 coding sequence is TGTGCCAGCAGCCTAGCGGGGGGGCTCACTGAAGCTTTCTTT.

The rearrangement joins TRBV2 to TRBJ2-7; TRBD1 matches at 11 bases. J lost 2 bases, V lost 3 bases, and 6 bases had no gene match. Germline-derived CDR1 and CDR2 are SNHLY and FYNNEI. The CDR3 runs to 16 residues. This chain's CDR3 is CASSDNVGQGAYEQYF. The CDR3 region has the DNA TGTGCCAGCAGTGATAACGTGGGACAGGGGGCCTACGAGCAGTACTTC.

CDR3 sequence reads: CASSLDGIGNTIYF. The CDR3 DNA follows: TGTGCCAGCAGCTTAGACGGAATTGGAAACACCATATATTTT. The chain has TRBV7-9 and TRBJ1-3; D unclear. The CDR3 has 14 amino acids. Germline V gene data show CDR1 as SEHNR and CDR2 as FQNEAQ (reference sequence). V lost 1 base to trimming and J lost 3 bases, with 7 bases between them.

The chain uses TRBV7-6 and TRBJ2-7, with D unclear. V was cut by 1 base and J by 1 base, with 5 bases left in between. Germline values: CDR1 SGHVS, CDR2 FNYEAQ. The CDR3 contains 13 residues. CDR3 nucleotide sequence: TGTGCCAGCAGCTTAGGCGTTTCCTACGAGCAGTACTTC. Translation gives CASSLGVSYEQYF.

This sequence joins TRBV4-3 and TRBJ2-7; no reliable D call. Deletions cut 5 bases from V and 0 bases from J, with 14 bases between. Germline V gene sequence: CDR1 LGHNA, CDR2 YSLEER. CDR3 size: 15 residues. CDR3 sequence (DNA): TGCGCCAGCAGCACCCGTGGGGTCCGCTCCTACGAGCAGTACTTC. Translated, it gives CASSTRGVRSYEQYF.

The V gene is TRBV6-5, the J gene TRBJ2-1, with 8 bases identical to TRBD2. Germline assignment: CDR1 MNHEY and CDR2 SVGAGI. This CDR3 is built from 15 residues. V was pared by 3 bases and J by 7 bases, with 8 bases of the junction left unmatched. The CDR3 nucleotides are TGTGCCAGCAGTTATCTCGGGGGGGCGGGGAATGAGCAGTTCTTC. It is translated as CASSYLGGAGNEQFF.

The CDR3 DNA reads TGTGCCAGCAGCTTGTGGACCGAGGATTCCTATGGCTACACCTTC. Amino acids: CASSLWTEDSYGYTF. The gene calls are TRBV5-8 and TRBJ1-2, with D unresolved. V was trimmed by 1 base and J by 4 bases, leaving 14 bases between them. CDR3 length equals 15 residues. Per germline, CDR1 SGHTS and CDR2 YDEGEE.